This TCR beta chain originates from a study of identical twins (dated by TCRdb to the mid-2010s). General notes on the study: To test whether fetal clonotypes persist, the study used deep sequencing on TCR alpha and beta repertoires from monozygotic twins, unrelated adults of various ages, and cord blood. Replicate twin experiments were performed at different times using different library preparation protocols to rule out contamination. Study-level results and caveats: Because the same donors could not be followed over many years, the conclusions relied on cross-sectional statistical analysis. Excess twin sharing in beta out-of-frame sequences was weaker because fewer shared sequences lowered the signal-to-noise ratio. Compared with coincidental sharing between unrelated individuals, an excess of low generation-probability sequences was observed among out-of-frame TCR alpha sequences shared between twins. Out-of-frame TCR alpha sharing in monozygotic twins was systematically underestimated by recombination models, whereas sharing between unrelated individuals was in agreement with the recombination models. Fewer insertions were carried by abundant cord blood beta clonotypes, a similar but weaker trend appeared in young adult naive repertoires, and no such trend appeared in memory repertoires. Invariant T cells such as MAIT and iNKT could partly confound zero-insertion analyses, though diverse VJ usage argued against this for most clonotypes.

The CDR3, cysteine through phenylalanine, is 15 amino acids long. The CDR3 DNA has 45 bases and is translated from base 1. V lost 4 bases and J lost 5 bases, and the count of bases not matched to a germline gene is 7. The germline V gene (reference sequence) supplies CDR1 MNHEY and CDR2 SMNVEV. In its sample, this clonotype was seen a few times. There is no known antigen for this receptor. One base away there is no much larger clone; base qualities are not given. The method was 5' RACE. The instrument was an Illumina HiSeq 2000. A universal primer binding site was introduced by template switching, and a unique molecular identifier was present in the final cDNA, enabling accurate counting of TCR cDNA molecules. Specific primers in the conserved constant-segment region were used to synthesize first-strand cDNA for TCR alpha and beta chains. Each cDNA library was double barcoded, with a SMART-Mk sample barcode plus Illumina barcodes, to control for contamination. TruSeq adapter sequences along with Illumina sample barcodes were introduced in two successive PCR steps. The Illumina HiSeq platform was used with custom primers to sequence TCR alpha and beta cDNA libraries. The study's processing was this. Raw reads were processed with MiGEC to extract unique molecular identifiers, and MiXCR was used to determine CDR3 positions. For each individual, recombination models were inferred using an EM algorithm with the repgenHMM and IGoR tools. The tcR package in R was used for shared clonotype analysis, with sharing normalized by the product of cloneset sizes. To study raw recombination without the effects of thymic and clonal selection, out-of-frame nonproductive sequences were analyzed. Clones were called with MiXCR by TCRdb after fastp trimmed the public reads at Q25, and only in-frame beta chains were retained. Each CDR3 protein gets just one entry, which takes the most common genes and DNA from the rows behind it. The V and J calls were determined by TCRdb, not by the authors. Counted in this sample were roughly 1,500,000 distinct CDR3 sequences; about 32% of them appeared once. The top ten hold under 0.35% of the sample.

Only healthy Caucasian donors were included. The sequence is built from TRBV27 and TRBJ1-4; 7 nucleotides in the junction match TRBD1. The clonotype originates from a newborn girl in good health. The source material was cord blood. The DNA is as follows: TGTGCCAGCAGTTCCCGACAGGGTTGGAATGAAAAACTGTTTTTT. Translated, it gives CASSSRQGWNEKLFF.